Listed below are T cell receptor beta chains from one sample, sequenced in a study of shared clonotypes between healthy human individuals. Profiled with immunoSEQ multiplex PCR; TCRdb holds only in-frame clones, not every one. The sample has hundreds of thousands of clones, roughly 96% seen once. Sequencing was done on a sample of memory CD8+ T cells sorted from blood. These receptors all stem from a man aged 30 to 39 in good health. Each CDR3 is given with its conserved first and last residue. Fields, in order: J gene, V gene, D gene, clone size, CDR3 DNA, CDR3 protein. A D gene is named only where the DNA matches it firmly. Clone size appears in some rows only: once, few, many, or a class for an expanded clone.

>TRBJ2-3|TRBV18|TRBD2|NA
TGTGCCAGCTCACGTCTAGCGGGAGGAAGCGCAGATACGCAGTATTTT
CASSRLAGGSADTQYF
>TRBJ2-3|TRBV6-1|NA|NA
TGTGCCAGCAGTGAAGGGCAGGGAGATACGCAGTATTTT
CASSEGQGDTQYF
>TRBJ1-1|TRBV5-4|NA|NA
TGTGCCAGCAGCTTGGGTTGGACAGCCAACACTGAAGCTTTCTTT
CASSLGWTANTEAFF
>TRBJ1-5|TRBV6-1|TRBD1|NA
TGTGCCAGCAGTGCCTGGACAGGGGATTATCAGCCCCAGCATTTT
CASSAWTGDYQPQHF
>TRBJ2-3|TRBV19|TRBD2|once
TGTGCCAGTAGTATTCGTAGGGGAGCGGGGGCGGATACGCAGTATTTT
CASSIRRGAGADTQYF
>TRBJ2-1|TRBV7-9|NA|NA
TGTGCCAGCAGACTCTACAATGAGCAGTTCTTC
CASRLYNEQFF
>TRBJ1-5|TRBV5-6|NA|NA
TGTGCCAGCAGCTTCTCACGGACAGATAGCAATCAGCCCCAGCATTTT
CASSFSRTDSNQPQHF
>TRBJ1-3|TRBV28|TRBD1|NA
TGTGCCAGCAGTCCATCGGACAGGCCTTTCTCTGGAAACACCATATATTTT
CASSPSDRPFSGNTIYF
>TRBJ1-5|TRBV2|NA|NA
TGTGCCAGCAGTGGCAGAAGGGGAACGAATCAGCCCCAGCATTTT
CASSGRRGTNQPQHF
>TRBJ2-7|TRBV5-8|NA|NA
TGTGCCACCGGAAACTTGGGGGGACAGAGGTCCTACGAGCAGTACTTC
CATGNLGGQRSYEQYF
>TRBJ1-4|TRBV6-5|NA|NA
TGTGCCAGCAGCTCCAACTTTGCAACTAATGAAAAACTGTTTTTT
CASSSNFATNEKLFF
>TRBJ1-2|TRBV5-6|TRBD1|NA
TGTGCCAGCAGCTTGGACAGGGGGTATGGCTACACCTTC
CASSLDRGYGYTF
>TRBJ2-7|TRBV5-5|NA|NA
TGTGCCAGCAGCTTCGCCGGGACGTCCTACGAGCAGTACTTC
CASSFAGTSYEQYF
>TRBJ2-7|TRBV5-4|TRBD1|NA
TGTGCCAGCAGCTTAGGAGACAGGGGGTACGAGCAGTACTTC
CASSLGDRGYEQYF
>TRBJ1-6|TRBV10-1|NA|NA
TGCGCCGGACCCCCGCCGGCAAATAATTCACCCCTCCACTTT
CAGPPPANNSPLHF
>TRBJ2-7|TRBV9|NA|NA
TGTGCCAGCAGCGTCACAACAGGGGAGGTCTACGAGCAGTACTTC
CASSVTTGEVYEQYF
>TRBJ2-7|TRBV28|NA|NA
TGTGCCAGCAGTTTTGGCGCCCACTCCTACGAGCAGTACTTC
CASSFGAHSYEQYF
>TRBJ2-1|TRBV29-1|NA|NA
TGCAGCGGCCGGACTGTTAAGGCCTACAATGAGCAGTTCTTC
CSGRTVKAYNEQFF
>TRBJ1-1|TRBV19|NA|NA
TGTGCCAGTAGTATTCATAAAGGGTACGCTGAAGCTTTCTTT
CASSIHKGYAEAFF
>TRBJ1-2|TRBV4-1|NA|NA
TGCGCCAGCAGCCGACTAGTGTGGGCCTATGGCTACACCTTC
CASSRLVWAYGYTF